The present entry profiles one T cell receptor beta chain with its context. Its antigen is undetermined. This sample is part of a study of blood T cells in healthy people across ages. Overall study: Capture by template switching was about one barcoded beta molecule per two T cells.

Study findings and constraints: Conclusively comparing naive with antigen-experienced cells was impossible with unsorted PBMCs. Roughly linear declines in TCR beta diversity per million T cells occurred with age.

Combining a sample-barcoded 5' primer with a J-beta primer mix, a second PCR ran for 7 to 11 cycles. TCRdb re-derived calls from the 5' RACE reads in MiXCR, one entry per CDR3 protein. Among around 1,500,000 distinct CDR3 sequences listed, roughly 40% were seen once. Germline V gene data show CDR1 as KGHSH and CDR2 as LQKENI. CDR3 length equals 15 residues. Trimming took off 5 bases at V and 1 base at J, with 15 bases between the two ends. The specimen sequenced was blood. The sequence derives from a woman between 18 and 29 years old in good health. The chain combines TRBV18 with TRBJ2-7, with D perhaps given as TRBD1 or TRBD2 (5 bases each). CDR3 in DNA: TGTGCCAGCTCAGTCGCCGGGACGGATTCCTACGAGCAGTACTTC. Translation gives CASSVAGTDSYEQYF.